A few counts support the clone carrying this T cell receptor (beta chain). Its antigen remains unknown. The CDR3 is 16 amino acids. Trimming took 4 bases from V and 0 from J, leaving 16 bases between them. Per germline, CDR1 GTSNPN and CDR2 SVGIG (reference sequence). The data were obtained in a study of CD8+ T cells in alopecia areata. Study-wide results and caveats: Whereas mice showed it more clearly, TCR sharing across patients was murkier, possibly because of HLA. Both scalp clonality and the expanded CD8+ clones among the top 100 showed a significant decrease with tofacitinib.

Extracted RNA was reverse transcribed into cDNA, the sequencing template. Sequencing was performed with immunoSEQ multiplex PCR; in TCRdb, only in-frame clones are kept and a portion is missing. This sample has a few hundred thousand clones; approximately 40% occur once, and the top ten carry about 2.6%. The sample's treatment: oral pan-JAK inhibitor, 5-10 mg twice daily. Lesional scalp tissue (obtained by punch biopsy) and peripheral blood were collected from alopecia areata patients. The sequence was collected from a human donor with alopecia areata. The sequencing here drew on CD4+ T cells sorted from blood, taken around week 36, from a patient treated with tofacitinib. The chain carries TRBV30 and TRBJ1-3; D is undetermined. The CDR3 region is CAWNTLAAFSGNTIYF. In DNA, the CDR3 is TGTGCCTGGAATACATTGGCAGCCTTCTCTGGAAACACCATATATTTT.